These 6 T cell receptor beta chains were sequenced from one sample in a study of beta chain features in type 1 diabetes. Their antigens are not known. Study-wide points: Across all four CD4+ subsets, people with type 1 diabetes showed modestly shorter TCRB CDR3s.

The entirety of the isolated RNA underwent reverse transcription, so expressed TCRB transcripts were sequenced. Assay used: immunoSEQ multiplex PCR; TCRdb lists only in-frame clones, some missing. Of 500,000 to 850,000 clones listed, about 14% are singletons. Sequenced input: naive CD4+ T cells from blood. Receptors originate from a man aged 18 to 30 with type 1 diabetes.

This clone was seen more than once but under ten times. The chain carries TRBV7-2 and TRBJ1-5; maybe TRBD1 (5 bases). Trimming removed 1 base from V and 7 bases from J, with 11 bases in between. This CDR3 comprises 14 residues. Germline V CDR1 and CDR2: SGHTA, FQGNSA. CDR3 sequence (DNA): TGTGCCAGCAGCTTAGACACCGGGACCCAGCCCCAGCATTTT. The encoded protein is CASSLDTGTQPQHF.

The chain links TRBV29-1 to TRBJ2-7; D uncertain. V dropped 2 bases and J dropped 0 bases, with 26 bases sitting between them. This CDR3 contains 19 residues. Germline lookup yields CDR1 SQVTM and CDR2 ANQGSEA. The CDR3 DNA is TGCAGCGTTGAATTGGTGGTGGCCAGGCGAAGTTCCATCTCCTACGAGCAGTACTTC. Its translation is CSVELVVARRSSISYEQYF.

The gene calls are TRBV19 and TRBJ2-1, with TRBD1 matching over 7 bases. V lost 2 bases, J lost 8 bases, and 12 bases stayed unmatched. In germline, CDR1 is LNHDA, CDR2 SQIVND (reference sequence). The CDR3 loop spans 16 amino acids. DNA of the CDR3: TGTGCCAGTAGTATACCAACCTCGACAGGGCCCGATGAGCAGTTCTTC. Protein product: CASSIPTSTGPDEQFF.

The chain uses TRBV15 and TRBJ2-7; 10 nucleotides line up with TRBD1. The CDR3 runs to 14 residues. Trimming took 2 bases from V and 4 from J; bases not matched to a gene: 2. Germline V lookup: CDR1 LNHNV, CDR2 YYDKDF (reference sequence). CDR3 in amino acids: CATSRPGQGYEQYF. CDR3 nucleotides: TGTGCCACCAGCAGACCGGGACAGGGGTACGAGCAGTACTTC.

The chain has TRBV28 and TRBJ2-7; D ambiguous. Germline assignment: CDR1 MDHEN and CDR2 SYDVKM. The germline V and J ends were trimmed by 2 bases and 3 bases, with 8 bases remaining between them. The CDR3 runs 13 residues. CDR3 DNA: TGTGCCAGCAGTTTAGGTCAGTTCTACGAGCAGTACTTC. Translated: CASSLGQFYEQYF.

This chain connects TRBV29-1 to TRBJ2-1, with TRBD1 matching over 8 bases. The germline V gene encodes CDR1 SQVTM and CDR2 ANQGSEA. V lost 6 bases to trimming and J lost 2 bases; unmatched junction nucleotides: 3. This CDR3 region has 13 residues. The CDR3 DNA follows: TGCAGCGTGGACAGGGCGGCCTACAATGAGCAGTTCTTC. As protein: CSVDRAAYNEQFF.